In its sample, the clone carrying this T cell receptor (beta chain) was seen a few times. Trimming shortened V by 9 bases and J by 0 bases, and 9 bases separated the two germline ends. The CDR3 covers 13 residues. Germline lookup yields CDR1 KGHDR and CDR2 SFDVKD. TCRdb re-derived calls from the 5' RACE reads in MiXCR, one entry per CDR3 protein. The table records fewer than 300,000 distinct CDR3 sequences, roughly 17% of them present only once. The sample is drawn from a study of T-cell memory formation after mild COVID-19. The receptor's source is a man aged 18 to 30 who had mild COVID-19 (a few samples of this study predate the infection). Cell type and time point are not known. The sequenced material came from PBMCs or a T cell subset sorted from them (not recorded which). V gene TRBV24-1 combines with J gene TRBJ2-3; D may be TRBD1 (6 bases). CDR3: CATGQGSTDTQYF. The CDR3 coding sequence is TGTGCCACCGGGCAGGGGAGCACAGATACGCAGTATTTT.